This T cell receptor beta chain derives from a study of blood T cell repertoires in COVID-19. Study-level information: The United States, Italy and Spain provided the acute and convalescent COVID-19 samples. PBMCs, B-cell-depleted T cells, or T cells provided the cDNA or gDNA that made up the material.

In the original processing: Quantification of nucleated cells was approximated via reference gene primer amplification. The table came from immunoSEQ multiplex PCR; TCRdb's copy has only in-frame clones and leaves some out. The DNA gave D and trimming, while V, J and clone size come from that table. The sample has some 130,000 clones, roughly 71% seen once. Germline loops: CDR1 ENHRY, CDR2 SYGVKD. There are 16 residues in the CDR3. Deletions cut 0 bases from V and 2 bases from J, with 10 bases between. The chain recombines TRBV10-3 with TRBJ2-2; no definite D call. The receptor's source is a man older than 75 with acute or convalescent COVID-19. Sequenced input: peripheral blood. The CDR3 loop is CAISESRLSNTGELFF. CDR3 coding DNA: TGTGCCATCAGTGAGTCGAGGTTGAGCAACACCGGGGAGCTGTTTTTT.